These T cell receptor beta chains were read from a single sample in a study of graft-versus-host responses after intestinal transplantation. Some clones are missing from TCRdb's copy, which holds only in-frame ones; the method was immunoSEQ multiplex PCR. The table shows about 90,000 clones, with 82% occurring only once. Antigens of these TCRs are unknown. Sequencing was performed on unstimulated CD4+ T cells sorted from spleen or lymph node cells, taken before intestinal transplant. These receptors originate from a human donor who received an intestinal transplant. Each CDR3 is given with its conserved first and last residue. D genes are given only for firm matches. For some rows the clone size is stated as once, few or many, or as a class when expanded; others skip it.

v_gene	d_gene	j_gene	abundance	CDR3nt	CDR3aa
TRBV2	-	TRBJ1-2	-	TGTGCCAGCAAGGTTATCGGGGGGCCGAGGACGGGCTACACCTTC	CASKVIGGPRTGYTF
TRBV5-5	-	TRBJ2-1	-	TGTGCCAGCAGCTTTGTCGCCGGGGTTGAGCAGTTCTTC	CASSFVAGVEQFF
TRBV6-5	-	TRBJ2-2	-	TGTGCCAGCAGTTTCCGGCAGGCGGGCACCGGGGAGCTGTTTTTT	CASSFRQAGTGELFF
TRBV21-1	-	TRBJ2-5	-	TGTGCCAGCAGCAAAGCAAAACCGCCCCCGGGACAAGAGACCCAGTACTTC	CASSKAKPPPGQETQYF
TRBV5-1	-	TRBJ2-7	-	TGCGCCAGCAGCTTGGACGGCCAGGGGTCCAACGAGCAGTACTTC	CASSLDGQGSNEQYF
TRBV5-1	TRBD2	TRBJ2-7	-	TGCGCCAGCAGCCCTAGCGGGGGGGACTACGAGCAGTACTTC	CASSPSGGDYEQYF
TRBV28	-	TRBJ1-5	-	TGTGCCAGCAGTTTACAGGGAGGGGACAATCAGCCCCAGCATTTT	CASSLQGGDNQPQHF
TRBV2	-	TRBJ2-1	-	TGTGCCAGCAGGCGGACTAACCATGAGCAGTTCTTC	CASRRTNHEQFF
TRBV9	-	TRBJ2-7	-	TGTGCCAGCAGCGTAGCCGTGAGCTCCTACGAGCAGTACTTC	CASSVAVSSYEQYF
TRBV2	-	TRBJ2-1	-	TGTGCCAGCAGCGGGGACGGGACTTACAATGAGCAGTTCTTC	CASSGDGTYNEQFF
TRBV6-5	-	TRBJ2-4	few	TGTGCCAGCAGACCCAGGGGAACTGCCAAAAACATTCAGTACTTC	CASRPRGTAKNIQYF
TRBV27	-	TRBJ1-1	-	TGTGCCAGCCAGTTTAATAGAGGCTCTGAAGCTTTCTTT	CASQFNRGSEAFF
TRBV30	TRBD1	TRBJ2-7	-	TGTGCCTGGAGTGCAGGGGGCAACGAGCAGTACTTC	CAWSAGGNEQYF
TRBV29-1	TRBD1	TRBJ1-2	-	TGCAGCGTTGTTAAGGGGGCGGACTATGGCTACACCTTC	CSVVKGADYGYTF
TRBV30	-	TRBJ2-3	few	TGTGCCCGGTCTGTGGGGCCGAGCACAGATACGCAGTATTTT	CARSVGPSTDTQYF
TRBV10-2	TRBD2	TRBJ2-1	few	TGCGCCAGCAGGGGACTAGCGGGAGGGTATGAGCAGTTCTTC	CASRGLAGGYEQFF
TRBV20-1	-	TRBJ2-3	-	TGCAGTGTCAGGATCACAGATACGCAGTATTTT	CSVRITDTQYF
TRBV15	TRBD1	TRBJ1-4	-	TGTGCCACCAGCAGAGCCGGGACAGGGGGCCCTGTTTATGAAAAACTGTTTTTT	CATSRAGTGGPVYEKLFF
TRBV10-3	-	TRBJ2-7	few	TGTGCCATCAGTGACAAAAGGGGGGGATCCTACGAGCAGTACTTC	CAISDKRGGSYEQYF
TRBV1	-	TRBJ2-5	few	TGCACCAGCCAGGGACTAGCGGGGGGGCTCGTTGAGACCCAGTACTTC	CTSQGLAGGLVETQYF
TRBV25-1	-	TRBJ2-2	-	TGTGCCAGCAGTGAATCCGCCTTTAAGCGCAGCACCGGGGAGCTGTTTTTT	CASSESAFKRSTGELFF
TRBV28	TRBD1	TRBJ2-2	-	TGTGCCAGCAGTTCTCGACAGGGCTGGACGAACACCGGGGAGCTGTTTTTT	CASSSRQGWTNTGELFF